This TCR beta chain was recorded in a study of CD8+ T cells in alopecia areata. CDR3 size: 13 residues. Trimming removed 4 bases at V and 6 bases at J, with 14 bases between. Germline CDR1 SQVTM, CDR2 ANQGSEA. This clone was detected a few times. Extraction and reverse transcription of RNA yielded cDNA as the sequencing template. Assay: immunoSEQ multiplex PCR; the TCRdb copy retains only in-frame clones and omits some. The sample yields around 150,000 clones, about two thirds seen once. Treatment specified: oral pan-JAK inhibitor, 5-10 mg twice daily. Alopecia areata patients provided lesional scalp punch biopsies and peripheral blood.

The receptor was derived from a human donor with alopecia areata. The material was CD4+ T cells sorted from blood, obtained at week 4, from a patient treated with tofacitinib. The rearrangement joins TRBV29-1 to TRBJ2-3; D unresolved. CDR3 residues: CSVGGRVRDTQYF. DNA for the CDR3: TGCAGCGTTGGTGGTAGGGTTCGGGATACGCAGTATTTT.